This TCR beta chain was observed in a study of cytomegalovirus exposure and HLA in healthy donors. Study summary: Membership in the Caucasian-associated ancestry cluster was found for around 81% of approximately 430 genotyped donors.

Findings and limits, study-wide: In a later analysis, the majority of CMV-associated beta chains seemingly showed HLA restriction.

Both 60 Vbeta primers and 13 Jbeta primers went into the PCR. Repertoires were generated with immunoSEQ multiplex PCR, while TCRdb's copy carries only in-frame clones and drops some. The top ten clones hold roughly 1% of a sample with 150,000 or so clones, more than 70% of them seen once. As to this clone: The antigen remains undetermined.

This clonotype was obtained from a man under 40 in good health and CMV-seronegative. Sequenced: PBMCs.

CDR3 DNA: TGCGCCAGCAGCTCTCGGACAGGTCTTTATGGCTACACCTTC. Protein sequence: CASSSRTGLYGYTF. The chain joins TRBV4-1 to TRBJ1-2; 7 nucleotides match TRBD1. Looked up from germline, CDR1 is MGHRA and CDR2 is YSYEKL. Losses at the gene ends were 5 bases for V and 5 bases for J; bases not matched to a gene: 8. The CDR3 consists of 14 residues.